Each of the 3 T cell receptor beta chains below was sequenced from the same sample in a study of T cells after yellow fever vaccination. TCRdb fed the 5' RACE reads into MiXCR, producing one record per CDR3 protein. The table records under 200,000 distinct CDR3 sequences, around 7% of them present only once. Sequences were derived from CD4+ T cells sorted from PBMCs, sampled 5 to 6 days after the first yellow fever vaccination. The receptors come from a man aged 18 to 30 who received the YFV17D yellow fever vaccine.

This clonotype occurred a few times. The DNA of the CDR3 is TGTGCCAGTAGTAGGTCTCGGGTCCACGAGCAGTACTTC. It codes for CASSRSRVHEQYF. The chain uses TRBV19 and TRBJ2-7; D is unresolved. V was clipped by 4 bases and J by 5 bases, with 12 bases between them. Germline V gene sequence: CDR1 LNHDA, CDR2 SQIVND (reference sequence). CDR3 size: 13 residues.

This clonotype has ten or more counts. The CDR3 DNA is TGTGCCAGCAGCGGCAAGGGGACTAGCGCGCAGGGGACCCAGTACTTC. Its protein product is CASSGKGTSAQGTQYF. The chain employs TRBV7-9 and TRBJ2-5, with 10 bases aligning to TRBD2. The length of the CDR3 is 16 residues. The germline CDR1 and CDR2 sequences are SEHNR and FQNEAQ (reference sequence). V gave up 5 bases and J gave up 7 bases; unmatched junction bases: 13.

This clonotype was picked up a small number of times. The J gene is TRBJ1-6, the V gene TRBV6-5, with 9 bases aligning to TRBD1. This CDR3 has 16 residues. Germline V gene sequence: CDR1 MNHEY, CDR2 SVGAGI. J lost 8 bases, V lost 2 bases, and 7 bases had no gene match. The CDR3 DNA reads TGTGCCAGCAGTTACGGGTCGGGACAGGGTGATTCACCCCTCCACTTT. Encoded protein: CASSYGSGQGDSPLHF.